A selection of T cell receptor beta chains follows, all from one sample in a study of T cell responses to AZD1222 COVID-19 vaccine. Profiled with immunoSEQ multiplex PCR; TCRdb holds only in-frame clones, not every one. The sample has some 18,000 clones; roughly 79% are singletons. Sequencing used peripheral blood, obtained 28 days after the second AZD1222 dose. All receptors come from an adult who received the AZD1222 COVID-19 vaccine. Each CDR3 is given with its conserved first and last residue. Each record gives: D gene, J gene, clone size, V gene, CDR3 DNA, CDR3 protein. The D gene is left open where the match is weak. Size values are once, few and many counts, or a class for expanded clones, and some rows have none.

>-|TRBJ2-7|-|TRBV20-1
TGCAGTGCTAGTGGGGGCGGCGGGAGCGACGAGCAGTACTTC
CSASGGGGSDEQYF
>-|TRBJ1-2|-|TRBV4-1
TGCGCCAGCAGCCAAGTTGGGGGAGCTAACTATGGCTACACCTTC
CASSQVGGANYGYTF
>TRBD1|TRBJ2-7|few|TRBV5-4
TGTGCCAGCAGCTCCGGACAGGGGTCCCACTACGAGCAGTACTTC
CASSSGQGSHYEQYF
>TRBD1|TRBJ2-6|-|TRBV7-6
TGTGCCAGCAGCCCCCGGGACAGGGGGCAGGGCTCTGGGGCCAACGTCCTGACTTTC
CASSPRDRGQGSGANVLTF
>-|TRBJ2-3|-|TRBV9
TGTGCCAGCAGCGTAGCGTCGGATACGCAGTATTTT
CASSVASDTQYF
>TRBD1|TRBJ1-6|-|TRBV7-2
TGTGCCAGCAGTGCAAAACAGGGGGTTAATTCACCCCTCCACTTT
CASSAKQGVNSPLHF
>-|TRBJ2-2|-|TRBV5-8
TGTGCCAGCAGCCTGACGTATGGAGGGGAGGCCGGGGAGCTGTTTTTT
CASSLTYGGEAGELFF
>TRBD2|TRBJ2-1|-|TRBV5-1
TGCGCCAGCAGCTCCCTAGCGGGAGGCTCCTACAATGAGCAGTTCTTC
CASSSLAGGSYNEQFF
>-|TRBJ1-2|-|TRBV25-1
TGTGCCAGCAGTGCCGAACTCGAGGGTATCTATGGCTACACCTTC
CASSAELEGIYGYTF
>-|TRBJ1-5|-|TRBV6-5
TGTGCCAGCAGCGTAGATTACAGGGACGATAAGCCCCAGCATTTT
CASSVDYRDDKPQHF
>TRBD2|TRBJ2-3|-|TRBV7-2
TGTGCCAGCAGCCGGGAGCGGGAGGATACGCAGTATTTT
CASSREREDTQYF